This record looks at one T cell receptor beta chain sequence and its context. The data were obtained in a study of OX40 agonist ivuxolimab in advanced cancers. Assay used: immunoSEQ multiplex PCR; TCRdb lists only in-frame clones, some missing. The sample comprises approximately 83,000 clones, about 85% of which are singletons, and 3.5% to 6% rests with the top ten. The ends lost 4 bases at V and 7 bases at J; junction bases unmatched: 11. CDR3 length: 18 amino acids. Per germline, CDR1 PRHDT and CDR2 FYEKMQ (reference sequence). The genes are TRBV13 and TRBJ2-1; 15 nucleotides line up with TRBD2. The sample here was CD4+ or CD8+ T cells sorted from blood, taken in a trial of the OX40 agonist ivuxolimab. This clonotype originated in an adult with an advanced solid tumor such as melanoma, head and neck, liver or kidney cancer. The CDR3 spells CASSSVPGLAGGMNEQFF. In DNA, the CDR3 is TGTGCCAGCAGCTCTGTTCCGGGACTAGCGGGAGGTATGAATGAGCAGTTCTTC.